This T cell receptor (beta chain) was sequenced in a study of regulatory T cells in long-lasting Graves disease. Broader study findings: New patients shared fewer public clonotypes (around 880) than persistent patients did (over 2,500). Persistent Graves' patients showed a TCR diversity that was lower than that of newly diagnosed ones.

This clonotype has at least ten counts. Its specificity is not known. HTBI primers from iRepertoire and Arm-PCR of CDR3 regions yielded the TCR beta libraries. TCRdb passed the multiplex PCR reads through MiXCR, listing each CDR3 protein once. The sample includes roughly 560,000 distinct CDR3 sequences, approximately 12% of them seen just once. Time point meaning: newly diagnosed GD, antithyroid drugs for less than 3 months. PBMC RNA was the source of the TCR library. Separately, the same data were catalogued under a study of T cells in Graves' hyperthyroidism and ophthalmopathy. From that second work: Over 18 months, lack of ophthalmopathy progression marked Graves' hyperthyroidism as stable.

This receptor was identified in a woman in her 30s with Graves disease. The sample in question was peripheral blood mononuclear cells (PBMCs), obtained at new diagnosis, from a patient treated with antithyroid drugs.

In DNA, the CDR3 is TGCGCCAGCAGCCCCGGGGGGGGATGGGAGCAGTTCTTC. Translated, it gives CASSPGGGWEQFF. The chain employs TRBV4-1 and TRBJ2-1, with 8 bases lining up with TRBD2. The V gene end was trimmed by 4 bases and the J gene end by 10 bases; junction bases not matched to a gene: 6. The germline gives CDR1 MGHRA, CDR2 YSYEKL. This CDR3 contains 13 residues.